This passage covers 24 T cell receptor beta chains from one sample sequenced in a study of blood T cells in healthy people across ages. The authors ran a second PCR of about 6 to 11 cycles using a sample-barcoded 5' primer and a J-beta primer mix. In TCRdb, the 5' RACE reads were re-called with MiXCR into one record per CDR3 protein. The table lists about 780,000 distinct CDR3 sequences, more than 35% of them singletons. The sample taken for sequencing was blood. These receptors came from an older man in good health.

This clonotype was counted only a few times. This chain joins TRBV7-2 and TRBJ2-3; D not resolved. V was shortened by 5 bases and J by 1 base, with 13 bases between the two germline ends. Germline assignment: CDR1 SGHTA and CDR2 FQGNSA. This CDR3 has 15 amino acids. Written as DNA, the CDR3 is TGTGCCAGCAGCCTATCCCCCGGTCGCACAGATACGCAGTATTTT. Protein sequence: CASSLSPGRTDTQYF.

This clonotype was observed a few times. The chain couples TRBV5-1 to TRBJ2-7; tentatively, D is TRBD2 (6 bases). Trimming pared 3 bases from V and 0 bases from J, leaving 13 bases between. The germline gives CDR1 SGHRS, CDR2 YFSETQ. The CDR3 is 15 residues long. The CDR3 DNA reads TGCGCCAGCAGCTCAACCGGGGGAAGCTCCTACGAGCAGTACTTC. This translates into CASSSTGGSSYEQYF.

The chain recombines TRBV7-2 with TRBJ2-1; D might be TRBD2 (5 bases). The CDR3 length is 14 residues. Germline CDR1 is SGHTA and CDR2 is FQGNSA. Between the trimmed V and J ends, which lost 1 base and 5 bases, there was a span of 9 bases. The CDR3: CASSLVSGDNEQFF. The DNA for the CDR3 is TGTGCCAGCAGCTTAGTCTCCGGGGACAATGAGCAGTTCTTC.

The CDR3 bases are TGTGCCATCAGTGAACAGGGACTACACTATGGCTACACCTTC. Its translation is CAISEQGLHYGYTF. The chain joins TRBV10-3 to TRBJ1-2; D is perhaps TRBD1 (6 bases). Trimming took 3 bases from V and 3 from J, leaving 11 bases between them. This CDR3 has 14 residues. Germline CDR1 reads ENHRY; CDR2 reads SYGVKD.

This clonotype was seen at least ten times. This chain connects TRBV29-1 to TRBJ2-7; tentatively, D is TRBD1 (6 bases). This CDR3 has 14 amino acids. Trimming stripped 3 bases from V and 3 bases from J, with 15 bases between. Germline lookup yields CDR1 SQVTM and CDR2 ANQGSEA. CDR3 sequence: CSVDSEDSGYEQYF. The CDR3 nucleotides are TGCAGCGTTGATTCGGAGGACAGCGGCTACGAGCAGTACTTC.

The chain recombines TRBV7-2 with TRBJ2-3; 8 positions agree with TRBD2. V lost 3 bases to trimming and J lost 4 bases; unmatched junction nucleotides: 9. This CDR3 comprises 16 residues. Germline V gene sequence: CDR1 SGHTA, CDR2 FQGNSA. Written as DNA, the CDR3 is TGTGCCAGCAGCTTCGCGAGCGGGGGAGGCTCAGATACGCAGTATTTT. Its translation: CASSFASGGGSDTQYF.

This clonotype has at least ten counts. The CDR3 coding sequence is TGTGCCATCAGTGAGTCGATTGACGGGGGACTCCCCTACGAGCAGTACTTC. Translated, it gives CAISESIDGGLPYEQYF. V gene TRBV10-3 combines with J gene TRBJ2-7, with D maybe TRBD2 (6 bases). Deletions cut 0 bases from V and 2 bases from J, with 17 bases between. This CDR3 has 17 residues. Germline CDR1 and CDR2: ENHRY and SYGVKD.

V gene TRBV13 combines with J gene TRBJ2-3, with 8 bases identical to TRBD2. The germline gives CDR1 PRHDT, CDR2 FYEKMQ (reference sequence). V gave up 4 bases and J gave up 2 bases; unmatched junction bases: 5. The CDR3 is 15 residues long. For the CDR3, the DNA is TGTGCCAGCAGCTCATTAGCGGGGACCACAGATACGCAGTATTTT. It translates to CASSSLAGTTDTQYF.

CDR3 sequence reads: CASSLRIGGTEAFF. In DNA, the CDR3 is TGTGCCAGCAGTTTAAGGATCGGGGGCACTGAAGCTTTCTTT. The V and J genes are TRBV28 and TRBJ1-1, with D perhaps matching TRBD1 (5 bases). V lost 2 bases and J lost 4, with 11 bases in between. Per germline, CDR1 MDHEN and CDR2 SYDVKM. The CDR3 sequence is 14 residues long.

The table lists this clonotype with many counts. This chain connects TRBV7-8 to TRBJ2-3, with 16 bases matching TRBD2. The germline V gene has CDR1 SGHVS and CDR2 FQNEAQ. The V and J ends lost 4 bases and 6 bases, in that order; junction bases with no gene match: 7. This CDR3 has 17 amino acids. This chain's CDR3 is CASSSPGLAGGFDTQYF. CDR3 sequence (DNA): TGTGCCAGCAGCTCACCGGGACTAGCGGGAGGGTTTGATACGCAGTATTTT.

The chain combines TRBV3-1 with TRBJ2-3; no reliable D call. Per germline, CDR1 LGHDT and CDR2 YNNKEL (reference sequence). CDR3 size: 13 residues. Between the trimmed V and J ends, which lost 6 bases and 4 bases, there was a span of 11 bases. CDR3 loop: CASRRRLADTQYF. The CDR3 DNA sequence: TGTGCCAGCAGGCGTCGACTTGCAGATACGCAGTATTTT.

This chain joins TRBV9 and TRBJ2-7, with D tentatively TRBD1 (6 bases). V was trimmed by 0 bases and J by 7 bases, leaving 17 bases between them. This CDR3 has 15 amino acids. Looked up from germline, CDR1 is SGDLS and CDR2 is YYNGEE. CDR3 in DNA: TGTGCCAGCAGCGTAGAGGGACACAGGGCCGAGGAGCAGTACTTC. Translated: CASSVEGHRAEEQYF.

The gene calls are TRBV20-1 and TRBJ2-5; tentative D call: TRBD1 (5 bases). This CDR3 spans 11 amino acids. V lost 4 bases, J lost 11 bases, and 14 bases lay in between. Germline CDR1 and CDR2: DFQATT and SNEGSKA (reference sequence). The DNA of the CDR3 is TGCAGTGCTAAGGGGATTAATGAGCAGTACTTC. This sequence encodes CSAKGINEQYF.

The chain carries TRBV5-1 and TRBJ1-1, with D hard to call. Germline loops: CDR1 SGHRS, CDR2 YFSETQ. V lost 5 bases, J lost 0 bases, and 11 bases lay in between. This CDR3 has 14 amino acids. In nucleotides, the CDR3 is TGCGCCAGCAGGTCAGACACCATGAACACTGAAGCTTTCTTT. It translates to CASRSDTMNTEAFF.

The chain employs TRBV4-3 and TRBJ2-7; D unclear. In germline, CDR1 is LGHNA, CDR2 YSLEER. V was shortened by 2 bases and J by 7 bases, with 15 bases between the two germline ends. The CDR3 extends over 14 amino acids. CDR3 DNA: TGCGCCAGCAGCCAATTTGGCTCCTACAATGAGCAGTACTTC. It yields the protein CASSQFGSYNEQYF.

The rearrangement links TRBV29-1 to TRBJ2-5; maybe TRBD1 (6 bases). Trimming cost V 1 base and J 2 bases, with 14 bases left between them. This CDR3 has 15 amino acids. Germline loops: CDR1 SQVTM, CDR2 ANQGSEA. CDR3 coding DNA: TGCAGCGTTGAAGCATTTCCCAGGGGACAAGAGACCCAGTACTTC. Translating gives CSVEAFPRGQETQYF. Full variable domain (remainder filled in from reference TRBV29-1 and TRBJ2-5): SAVISQKPSRDICQRGTSLTIQCQVDSQVTMMFWYRQQPGQSLTLIATANQGSEATYESGFVIDKFPISRPNLTFSTLTVSNMSPEDSSIYLCSVEAFPRGQETQYFGPGTRLLVL.

The chain combines TRBV11-1 with TRBJ2-2; D not certain. V was trimmed by 0 bases and J by 9 bases, leaving 11 bases between them. The germline V gene encodes CDR1 SGHAT and CDR2 FQDESV (reference sequence). CDR3 length: 14 residues. This CDR3 is CASSLAHGNRELFF. The CDR3 DNA is TGTGCCAGCAGCTTAGCACACGGCAACCGGGAGCTGTTTTTT.

V gene TRBV7-3 combines with J gene TRBJ1-4; 12 bases fit TRBD1. Germline loops: CDR1 SGHTA, CDR2 FQGTGA. The CDR3 covers 16 residues. Losses at the gene ends were 5 bases for V and 6 bases for J; bases not matched to a gene: 7. The CDR3 reads CASSPTGTGGDEKLFF. The CDR3 bases are TGTGCCAGCAGCCCCACCGGGACAGGGGGCGATGAAAAACTGTTTTTT.

The V gene is TRBV15, the J gene TRBJ2-7; 7 bases align to TRBD1. The J segment lost 0 bases and the V segment lost 0 bases, leaving 5 bases of the junction unmatched. Germline CDR1 is LNHNV and CDR2 is YYDKDF (reference sequence). This CDR3 has 16 residues. CDR3 coding DNA: TGTGCCACCAGCAGAGATGACGGGGACAGCTCCTACGAGCAGTACTTC. It encodes CATSRDDGDSSYEQYF.

The chain uses TRBV27 and TRBJ1-1; D ambiguous. Germline values: CDR1 MNHEY, CDR2 SMNVEV (reference sequence). This CDR3 is 16 amino acids long. V lost 4 bases to trimming and J lost 8 bases, with 23 bases between them. CDR3 DNA sequence: TGTGCCAGCAGTTCTCACGGCCGCCTGGGCGGCATGGAAGCTTTCTTT. Translating gives CASSSHGRLGGMEAFF.

This clonotype was counted once. The chain employs TRBV20-1 and TRBJ2-7, with 7 bases lining up with TRBD1. CDR3 length: 14 amino acids. The V gene end was trimmed by 3 bases and the J gene end by 3 bases; junction bases not matched to a gene: 8. Per germline, CDR1 DFQATT and CDR2 SNEGSKA (reference sequence). The CDR3 sequence is CSARSPGTDYEQYF. The CDR3 DNA sequence: TGCAGTGCTAGGTCCCCCGGGACAGACTACGAGCAGTACTTC.

Remarks on this clonotype: This may stem from a read error, because a much larger clone lies one nucleotide away. In DNA, the CDR3 is TGTGTCAGCAGCAGTGACAGTGACCAGTACTTC. It is translated as CVSSSDSDQYF. The rearrangement joins TRBV7-9 to TRBJ2-4; D possibly corresponds to TRBD1 (5 bases). Germline values: CDR1 SEHNR, CDR2 FQNEAQ (reference sequence). The CDR3 is 11 amino acids.

The chain is built from TRBV27 and TRBJ2-1; no definite D call. V was trimmed by 5 bases and J by 4 bases, leaving 12 bases between them. Germline-derived CDR1 and CDR2 are MNHEY and SMNVEV (reference sequence). CDR3 size: 14 residues. Here the CDR3 DNA reads TGTGCCAGCAGTCCCTGGTCCGGGTACAATGAGCAGTTCTTC. Protein: CASSPWSGYNEQFF.

This chain joins TRBV10-2 and TRBJ2-7, with 7 bases that match TRBD2. The ends lost 10 bases at V and 2 bases at J; junction bases unmatched: 8. The CDR3 sequence is 13 residues long. Germline V CDR1 and CDR2: WSHSY, SAAADI. This CDR3 is CAISAGPTYEQYF. The CDR3 DNA reads as TGCGCCATCTCAGCGGGGCCGACCTACGAGCAGTACTTC.